This T cell receptor beta chain emerged from a study of T cell responses to AZD1222 COVID-19 vaccine. The study's findings and limits: Among those given AZD1222, only 6 or 7 were seropositive at baseline. Without day 14 samples, only post-peak T cell repertoires were studied.

Regarding this clone: The antigen is undetermined.

Libraries were prepared by immunoSEQ multiplex PCR; TCRdb keeps only in-frame clonotypes and omits some of them. The table shows roughly 80,000 clones, with just over 90% occurring only once. This TCR came from an adult in good health. The sequencing here drew on peripheral blood, taken on day 0 of AZD1222 vaccination.

In nucleotides, the CDR3 is TGTGCCAGCAGTTACGTGGTAGACGAGCAGTACTTC. This translates into CASSYVVDEQYF. The rearrangement uses TRBV6-2 or TRBV6-3 and TRBJ2-7; D unresolved. Trimming cost V 2 bases and J 5 bases, with 7 bases left between them. CDR3 size: 12 residues. Germline-derived CDR1 and CDR2 are MNHEY and SVGEGT.